Only a few counts were recorded for the clone carrying this T cell receptor beta chain. Its antigen is undetermined. Using a J-beta primer mix together with a sample-barcoded 5' primer, a second PCR was run for about 6 to 11 cycles. TCRdb re-called the 5' RACE reads with MiXCR, one entry per CDR3 protein. The profile shows about 720,000 distinct CDR3 sequences, about a fifth of them singletons. These data come from a study of blood T cells in healthy people across ages. Study-wide results and caveats: Because donor CMV status was unknown, expanded clonotype changes were possibly confounded. Getting older went along with TCR beta diversity per million T cells dropping roughly linearly.

The clonotype originates from a man aged 65 to 79 in good health. The material sequenced was blood.

Written as DNA, the CDR3 is TGTGCCACTGAAAGCTCTGGGGCCAACGTCCTGACTTTC. It is translated as CATESSGANVLTF. The V call is TRBV6-1, the J call TRBJ2-6; the D is unclear. The CDR3 loop spans 13 amino acids. Germline CDR1 is MNHNS and CDR2 is SASEGT. V was clipped by 10 bases and J by 0 bases, with 7 bases between them.